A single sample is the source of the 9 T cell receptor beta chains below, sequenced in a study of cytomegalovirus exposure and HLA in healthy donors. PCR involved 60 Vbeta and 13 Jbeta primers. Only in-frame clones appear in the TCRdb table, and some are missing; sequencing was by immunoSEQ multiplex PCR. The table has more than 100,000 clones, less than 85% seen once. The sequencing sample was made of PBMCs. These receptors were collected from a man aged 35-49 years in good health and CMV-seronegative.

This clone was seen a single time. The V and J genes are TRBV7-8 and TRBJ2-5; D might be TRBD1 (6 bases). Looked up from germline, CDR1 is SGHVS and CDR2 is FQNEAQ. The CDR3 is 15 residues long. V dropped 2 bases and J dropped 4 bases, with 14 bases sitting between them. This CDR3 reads CASSLRPTGRETQYF. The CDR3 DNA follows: TGTGCCAGCAGCTTAAGACCTACAGGGCGAGAGACCCAGTACTTC.

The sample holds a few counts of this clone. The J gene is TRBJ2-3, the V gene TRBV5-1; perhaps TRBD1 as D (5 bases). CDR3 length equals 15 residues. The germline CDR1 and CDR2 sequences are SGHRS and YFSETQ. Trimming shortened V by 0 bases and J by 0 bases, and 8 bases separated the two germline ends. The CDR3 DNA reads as TGCGCCAGCAGCTTGGCAGGGATAAGCACAGATACGCAGTATTTT. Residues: CASSLAGISTDTQYF.

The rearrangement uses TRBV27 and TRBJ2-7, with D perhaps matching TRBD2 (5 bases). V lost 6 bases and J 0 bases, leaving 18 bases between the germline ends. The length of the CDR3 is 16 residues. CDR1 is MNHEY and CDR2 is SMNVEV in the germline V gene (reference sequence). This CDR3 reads CASRTPMFSDSYEQYF. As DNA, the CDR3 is TGTGCCAGCAGGACCCCGATGTTTAGCGACTCCTACGAGCAGTACTTC.

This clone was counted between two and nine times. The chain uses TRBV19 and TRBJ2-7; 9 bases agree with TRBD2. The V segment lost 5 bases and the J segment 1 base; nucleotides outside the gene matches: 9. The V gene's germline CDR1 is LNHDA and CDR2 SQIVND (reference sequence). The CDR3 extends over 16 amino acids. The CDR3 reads CASSPSTSGASYEQYF. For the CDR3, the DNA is TGTGCCAGTAGTCCGTCGACTAGCGGAGCTTCCTACGAGCAGTACTTC.

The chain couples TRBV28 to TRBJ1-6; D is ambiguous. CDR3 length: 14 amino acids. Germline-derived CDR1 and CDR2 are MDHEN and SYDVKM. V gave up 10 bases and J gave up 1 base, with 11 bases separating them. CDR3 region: CATSSGSYNSPLHF. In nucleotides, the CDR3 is TGTGCCACCTCTTCGGGGTCCTATAATTCACCCCTCCACTTT.

DNA of the CDR3: TGCGCCAGCAGACCCGACAGTAATAATTCACCCCTCCACTTT. This encodes CASRPDSNNSPLHF. The V and J genes are TRBV5-1 and TRBJ1-6; tentative D call: TRBD1 (5 bases). In germline, CDR1 is SGHRS, CDR2 YFSETQ. The germline V and J ends were trimmed by 5 bases and 5 bases, with 11 bases remaining between them. The CDR3 sequence is 14 residues long.

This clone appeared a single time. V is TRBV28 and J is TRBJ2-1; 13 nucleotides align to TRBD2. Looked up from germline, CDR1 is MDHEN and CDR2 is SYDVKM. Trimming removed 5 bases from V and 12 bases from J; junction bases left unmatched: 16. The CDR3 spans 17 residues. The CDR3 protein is CASSETGRLAGGQGQFF. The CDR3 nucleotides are TGTGCCAGCAGTGAGACAGGGCGACTAGCGGGGGGCCAGGGGCAGTTCTTC. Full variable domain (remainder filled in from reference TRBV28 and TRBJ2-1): DVKVTQSSRYLVKRTGEKVFLECVQDMDHENMFWYRQDPGLGLRLIYFSYDVKMKEKGDIPEGYSVSREKKERFSLILESASTNQTSMYLCASSETGRLAGGQGQFFGPGTRLTVL.

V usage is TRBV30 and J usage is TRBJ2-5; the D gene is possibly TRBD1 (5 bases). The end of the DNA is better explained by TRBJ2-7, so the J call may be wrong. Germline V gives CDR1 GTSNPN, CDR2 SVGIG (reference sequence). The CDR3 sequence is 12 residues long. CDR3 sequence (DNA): TGTGCCTGGAGTACAGGTGCCTACGAGCAGTACTTC. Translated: CAWSTGAYEQYF.

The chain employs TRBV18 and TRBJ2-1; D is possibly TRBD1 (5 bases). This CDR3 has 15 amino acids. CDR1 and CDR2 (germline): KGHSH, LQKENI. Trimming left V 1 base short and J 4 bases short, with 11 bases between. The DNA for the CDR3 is TGTGCCAGCTCACCACAACAGGCGGTTTACAATGAGCAGTTCTTC. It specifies CASSPQQAVYNEQFF.